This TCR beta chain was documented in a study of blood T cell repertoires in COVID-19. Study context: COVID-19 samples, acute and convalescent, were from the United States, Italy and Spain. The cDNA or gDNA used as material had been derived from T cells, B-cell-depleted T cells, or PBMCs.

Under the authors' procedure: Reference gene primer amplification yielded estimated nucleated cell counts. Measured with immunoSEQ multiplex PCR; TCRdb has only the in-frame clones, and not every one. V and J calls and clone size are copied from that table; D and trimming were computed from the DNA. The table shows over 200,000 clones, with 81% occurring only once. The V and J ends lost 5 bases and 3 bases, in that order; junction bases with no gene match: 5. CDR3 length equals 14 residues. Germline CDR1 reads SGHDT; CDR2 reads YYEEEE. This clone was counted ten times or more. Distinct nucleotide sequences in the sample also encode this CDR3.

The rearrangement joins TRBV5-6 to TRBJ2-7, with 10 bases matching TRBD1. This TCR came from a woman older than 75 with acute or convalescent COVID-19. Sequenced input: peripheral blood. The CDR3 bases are TGTGCCAGCAGTCCCGGGACAGGGGTCTACGAGCAGTACTTC. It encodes CASSPGTGVYEQYF.